This T cell receptor (beta chain) was documented in a study of T cells after yellow fever vaccination. TCRdb fed the 5' RACE reads into MiXCR, producing one record per CDR3 protein. The sample lists about 330,000 distinct CDR3 sequences, less than 9.5% occurring once. Germline V gene sequence: CDR1 SGHVS, CDR2 FNYEAQ. V gave up 2 bases and J gave up 0 bases; unmatched junction bases: 6. The CDR3 sequence is 17 residues long. This clonotype was observed a handful of times. This receptor was identified in a man aged 18 to 30 who received the YFV17D yellow fever vaccine. The V and J genes are TRBV7-6 and TRBJ2-3, with TRBD2 matching 9 bases. The material sequenced was PBMCs, taken around 45 days after the first yellow fever vaccination. The CDR3 loop reads CASSLFSSGGSTDTQYF. CDR3 DNA sequence: TGTGCCAGCAGCTTATTTTCCAGCGGGGGGAGCACAGATACGCAGTATTTT.